This TCR beta chain was sequenced during a study of T-cell reconstitution after alpha-beta-depleted transplantation in children. Trimming stripped 3 bases from V and 5 bases from J, with 14 bases between. The CDR3 length is 14 residues. Germline lookup yields CDR1 SGHRS and CDR2 YFSETQ. This clonotype was counted at least ten times. The TCRbeta library was prepared with unique molecular identifiers. TCRdb analysed the PCR reads with MiXCR anew, one entry per CDR3 protein. The repertoire includes some 240,000 distinct CDR3 sequences, 9.7% of them detected once, and over 4.5% sits in the top ten. The sequence was collected from a human donor who donated a stem cell graft to a child with SCID. The rearrangement links TRBV5-1 to TRBJ1-1, with D possibly TRBD1 on 6 matching bases. Material: PBMCs from the stem cell graft donor, obtained from the stem cell graft. CDR3 protein: CASSSHYRETEAFF. The CDR3, as DNA: TGCGCCAGCAGCTCCCATTACAGGGAGACTGAAGCTTTCTTT.